A selection of T cell receptor beta chains follows, all from one sample in a study of shared clonotypes between healthy human individuals. Assay used: immunoSEQ multiplex PCR; TCRdb lists only in-frame clones, some missing. The repertoire holds 950,000 to 1,300,000 clones, with 65% to 80% as singletons. The material sequenced was memory CD4+ T cells sorted from blood. The receptors come from a man between 18 and 29 years old in good health. Both conserved end residues are part of each CDR3. The order of the fields is CDR3 length, V gene, J gene, CDR3 protein.

17	TRBV12-5	TRBJ1-4	CASGLQRGTGANEKLFF
14	TRBV14	TRBJ2-7	CASSRSSGAHEQYF
14	TRBV4-2	TRBJ1-2	CASSSGQGLSGYTF
16	TRBV7-8	TRBJ2-1	CASSLANWDSDNEQFF
11	TRBV6-5	TRBJ2-3	CASTVTDTQYF
15	TRBV6-5	TRBJ1-4	CASSYGPGAGEKLFF
14	TRBV2	TRBJ2-2	CASTGNSGVGELFF
16	TRBV10-2	TRBJ2-2	CASSEIAGTSSGELFF
14	TRBV5-6	TRBJ1-2	CASSRTGGNYGYTF
14	TRBV5-1	TRBJ1-1	CASSLGWGNTEAFF
15	TRBV2	TRBJ1-4	CASSVTGQVNEKLFF
11	TRBV30	TRBJ2-7	CAWKEGWEQYF
16	TRBV7-8	TRBJ2-6	CASSLTGWSGANVLTF
13	TRBV29-1	TRBJ2-5	CAFSNLAQETQYF
21	TRBV6-1	TRBJ2-6	CASSEGALGSGGRSGANVLTF
14	TRBV11-2	TRBJ1-3	CASSLGAAGNTIYF
15	TRBV14	TRBJ2-1	CASSQDLGGPNEQFF
13	TRBV7-2	TRBJ2-5	CASSTGGYGTQYF
16	TRBV5-1	TRBJ2-5	CASSLAGLAGGETQYF
14	TRBV7-9	TRBJ2-5	CASSLGLAIETQYF
11	TRBV20-1	TRBJ2-3	CSFRGPDTQYF
13	TRBV5-4	TRBJ2-7	CASSLGAGSEQYF
15	TRBV7-2	TRBJ2-5	CASSLGGLAGETQYF
17	TRBV9	TRBJ2-3	CASSVRPSGEITDTQYF
16	TRBV4-1	TRBJ2-1	CASSQELAGGYNEQFF
14	TRBV6-1	TRBJ2-5	CASRGWRGPETQYF
13	TRBV6-1	TRBJ1-1	CASSETGNTEAFF
13	TRBV7-2	TRBJ2-7	CASSLYRESEQYF
12	TRBV7-2	TRBJ1-5	CASSREGQPQHF
15	TRBV5-1	TRBJ2-1	CASSLGGGSYNEQFF
14	TRBV13	TRBJ2-7	CASSPGDRVHEQYF
18	TRBV4-3	TRBJ2-5	CASSQVVAGGPTQETQYF
14	TRBV7-9	TRBJ2-3	CASSADRGVDTQYF
13	TRBV30	TRBJ2-7	CACTYTGDYEQYF
13	TRBV6-5	TRBJ2-1	CASSRSSYNEQFF
14	TRBV14	TRBJ1-3	CASSPRGRWNTIYF
15	TRBV12-5	TRBJ2-2	CASGWGQSGTGELFF
16	TRBV7-9	TRBJ2-5	CASSAALAGGRETQYF
17	TRBV5-6	TRBJ1-6	CASSLDVRTGRKSPLHF
15	TRBV27	TRBJ2-7	CASSLLVGGMDEQYF
14	TRBV7-3	TRBJ2-7	CASSFPEIGYEQYF
16	TRBV5-1	TRBJ2-3	CASSLSSSGYTDTQYF
11	TRBV29-1	TRBJ2-1	CSVRNNNEQFF
17	TRBV28	TRBJ1-5	CATHLLPGWSGNQPQHF
16	TRBV11-3	TRBJ2-2	CASSLDRPSGNGELFF
15	TRBV19	TRBJ1-4	CASAQRDLQGEKLFF
11	TRBV30	-	CAWRDRGEQYF
14	TRBV18	TRBJ1-5	CASSRTGYGQPQHF
15	TRBV6-5	TRBJ2-7	CASRLEPGLVFEQYF
12	TRBV19	TRBJ2-3	CASSIGGEAAYF
16	TRBV9	TRBJ2-7	CASSGTENFLAAEQYF
13	TRBV10-3	TRBJ1-2	CAIGQGDNYGYTF
15	TRBV5-4	TRBJ2-6	CASSWDLSGANVLTF
14	TRBV6-5	TRBJ1-3	CASSFRGPGNTIYF